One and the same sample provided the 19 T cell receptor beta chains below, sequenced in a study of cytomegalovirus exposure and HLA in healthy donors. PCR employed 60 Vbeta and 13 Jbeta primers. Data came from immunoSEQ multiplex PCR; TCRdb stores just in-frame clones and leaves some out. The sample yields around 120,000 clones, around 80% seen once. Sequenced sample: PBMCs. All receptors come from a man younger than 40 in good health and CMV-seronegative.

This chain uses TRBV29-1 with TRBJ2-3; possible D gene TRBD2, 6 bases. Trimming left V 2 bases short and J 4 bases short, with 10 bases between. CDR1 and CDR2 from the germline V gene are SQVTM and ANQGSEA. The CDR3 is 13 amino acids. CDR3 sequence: CSVELREPDTQYF. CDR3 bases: TGCAGCGTTGAACTGCGGGAACCAGATACGCAGTATTTT.

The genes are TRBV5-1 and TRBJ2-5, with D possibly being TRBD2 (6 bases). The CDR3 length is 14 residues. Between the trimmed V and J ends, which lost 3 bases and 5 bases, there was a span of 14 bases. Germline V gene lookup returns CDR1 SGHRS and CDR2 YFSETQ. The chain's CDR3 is CASSSGLYRETQYF. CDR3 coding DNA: TGCGCCAGCAGCTCGGGACTCTATAGGGAGACCCAGTACTTC.

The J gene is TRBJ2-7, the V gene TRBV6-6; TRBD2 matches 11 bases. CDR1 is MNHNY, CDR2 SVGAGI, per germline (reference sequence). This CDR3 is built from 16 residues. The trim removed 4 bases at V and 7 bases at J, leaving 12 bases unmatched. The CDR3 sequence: CASSFGTSGSVREQYF. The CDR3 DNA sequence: TGTGCCAGCAGTTTTGGAACTAGCGGGAGTGTACGGGAGCAGTACTTC.

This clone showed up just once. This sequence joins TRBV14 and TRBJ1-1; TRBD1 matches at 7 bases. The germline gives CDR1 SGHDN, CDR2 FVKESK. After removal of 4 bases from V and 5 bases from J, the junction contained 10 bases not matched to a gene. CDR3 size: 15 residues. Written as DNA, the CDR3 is TGTGCCAGCAGCCCCCGACAGGGAATGGGGACTGAAGCTTTCTTT. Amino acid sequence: CASSPRQGMGTEAFF.

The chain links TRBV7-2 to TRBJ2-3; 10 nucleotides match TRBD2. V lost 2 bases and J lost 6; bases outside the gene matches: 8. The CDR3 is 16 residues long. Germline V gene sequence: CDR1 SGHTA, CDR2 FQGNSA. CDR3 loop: CASSLTSGVPGDTQYF. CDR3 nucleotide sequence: TGTGCCAGCAGCTTAACTAGCGGGGTTCCGGGGGATACGCAGTATTTT.

CDR3 loop: CASSVEMGRNTQYF. CDR3 nucleotide sequence: TGTGCCAGCAGCGTAGAAATGGGCCGGAATACGCAGTATTTT. The genes are TRBV9 and TRBJ2-3, with D uncertain. Germline CDR1 is SGDLS and CDR2 is YYNGEE. Trimming took 0 bases from V and 7 from J, leaving 12 bases between them. This CDR3 has 14 residues.

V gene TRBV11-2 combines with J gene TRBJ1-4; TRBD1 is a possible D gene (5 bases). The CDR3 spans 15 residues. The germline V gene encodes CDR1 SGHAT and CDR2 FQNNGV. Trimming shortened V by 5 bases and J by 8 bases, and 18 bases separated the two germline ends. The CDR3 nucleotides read TGTGCCAGCAGCCCTATCGGGGGTCAAGGAGAAAAACTGTTTTTT. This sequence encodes CASSPIGGQGEKLFF.

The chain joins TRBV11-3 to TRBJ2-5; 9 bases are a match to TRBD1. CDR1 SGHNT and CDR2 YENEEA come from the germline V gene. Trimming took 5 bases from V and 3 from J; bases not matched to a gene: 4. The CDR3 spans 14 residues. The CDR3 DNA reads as TGTGCCAGCAGCCCCGGGACAGGGAAAGAGACCCAGTACTTC. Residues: CASSPGTGKETQYF. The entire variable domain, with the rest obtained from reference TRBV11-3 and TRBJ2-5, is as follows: EAGVVQSPRYKIIEKKQPVAFWCNPISGHNTLYWYLQNLGQGPELLIRYENEEAVDDSQLPKDRFSAERLKGVDSTLKIQPAELGDSAVYLCASSPGTGKETQYFGPGTRLLVL.

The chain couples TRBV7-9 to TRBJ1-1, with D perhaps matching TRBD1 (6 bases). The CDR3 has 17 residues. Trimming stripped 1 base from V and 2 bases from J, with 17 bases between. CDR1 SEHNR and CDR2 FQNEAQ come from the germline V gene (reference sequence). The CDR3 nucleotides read TGTGCCAGCAGCTTAGGTTGGTCAGGGGATATTAACACTGAAGCTTTCTTT. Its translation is CASSLGWSGDINTEAFF.

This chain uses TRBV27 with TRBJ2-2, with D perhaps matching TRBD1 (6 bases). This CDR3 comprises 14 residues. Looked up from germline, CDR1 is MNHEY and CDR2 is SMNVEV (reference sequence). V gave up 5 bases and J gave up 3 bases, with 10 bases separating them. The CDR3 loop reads CASSLQGYTGELFF. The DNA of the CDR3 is TGTGCCAGCAGTCTACAGGGCTACACCGGGGAGCTGTTTTTT.

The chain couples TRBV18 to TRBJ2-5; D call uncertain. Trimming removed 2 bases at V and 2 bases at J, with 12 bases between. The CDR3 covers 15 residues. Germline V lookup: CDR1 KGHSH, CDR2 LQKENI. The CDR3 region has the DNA TGTGCCAGCTCACCAGCCCCCCCTATACAAGAGACCCAGTACTTC. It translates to CASSPAPPIQETQYF.

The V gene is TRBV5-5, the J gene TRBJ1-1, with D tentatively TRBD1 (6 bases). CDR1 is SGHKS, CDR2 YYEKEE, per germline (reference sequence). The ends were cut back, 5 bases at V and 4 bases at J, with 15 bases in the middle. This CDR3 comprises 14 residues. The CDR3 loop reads CASSREGGVTEAFF. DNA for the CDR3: TGTGCCAGCAGTCGGGAAGGGGGGGTCACTGAAGCTTTCTTT.

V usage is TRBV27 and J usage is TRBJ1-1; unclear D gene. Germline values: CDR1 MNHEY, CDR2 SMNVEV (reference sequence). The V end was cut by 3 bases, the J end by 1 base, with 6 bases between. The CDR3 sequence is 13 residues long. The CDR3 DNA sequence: TGTGCCAGCAGTTTCAGAGGGAACACTGAAGCTTTCTTT. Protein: CASSFRGNTEAFF.

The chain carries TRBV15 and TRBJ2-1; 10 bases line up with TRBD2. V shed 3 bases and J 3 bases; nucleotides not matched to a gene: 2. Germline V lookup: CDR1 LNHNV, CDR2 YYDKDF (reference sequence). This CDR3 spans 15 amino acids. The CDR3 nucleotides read TGTGCCACCAGCAGTACTAGCGGGGACTACAATGAGCAGTTCTTC. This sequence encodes CATSSTSGDYNEQFF.

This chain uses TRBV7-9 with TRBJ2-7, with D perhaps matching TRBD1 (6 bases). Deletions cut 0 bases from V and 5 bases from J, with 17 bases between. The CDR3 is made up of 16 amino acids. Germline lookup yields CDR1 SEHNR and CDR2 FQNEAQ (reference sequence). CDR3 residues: CASSLADGGPGDEQYF. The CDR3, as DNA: TGTGCCAGCAGCTTAGCGGATGGGGGCCCGGGCGACGAGCAGTACTTC.

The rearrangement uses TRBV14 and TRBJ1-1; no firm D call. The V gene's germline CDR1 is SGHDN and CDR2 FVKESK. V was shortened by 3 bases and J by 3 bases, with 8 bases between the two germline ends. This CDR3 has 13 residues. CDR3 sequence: CASSHGLYTEAFF. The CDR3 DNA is TGTGCCAGCAGCCACGGACTTTACACTGAAGCTTTCTTT.

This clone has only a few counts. The DNA for the CDR3 is TGCGCCAGCAGTGAGGATACCAGGGGGCCCTACGAGCAGTACTTC. Its translation: CASSEDTRGPYEQYF. The chain combines TRBV10-2 with TRBJ2-7; 8 bases are a match to TRBD1. This CDR3 has 15 residues. The J segment lost 2 bases and the V segment lost 2 bases, leaving 5 bases of the junction unmatched. Per germline, CDR1 WSHSY and CDR2 SAAADI.

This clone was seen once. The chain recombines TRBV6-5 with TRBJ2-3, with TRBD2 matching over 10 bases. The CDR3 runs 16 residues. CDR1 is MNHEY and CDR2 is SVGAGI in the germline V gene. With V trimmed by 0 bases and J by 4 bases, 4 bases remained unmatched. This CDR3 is CASSYSSGRASDTQYF. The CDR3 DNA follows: TGTGCCAGCAGTTACTCGAGCGGGAGGGCCTCAGATACGCAGTATTTT.

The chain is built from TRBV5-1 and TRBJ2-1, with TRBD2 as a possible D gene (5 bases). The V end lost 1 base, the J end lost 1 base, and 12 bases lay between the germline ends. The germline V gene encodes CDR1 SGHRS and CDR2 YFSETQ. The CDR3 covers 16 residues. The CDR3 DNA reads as TGCGCCAGCAGCTTGTTTAAGGAGCGGTCCTACAATGAGCAGTTCTTC. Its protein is CASSLFKERSYNEQFF.